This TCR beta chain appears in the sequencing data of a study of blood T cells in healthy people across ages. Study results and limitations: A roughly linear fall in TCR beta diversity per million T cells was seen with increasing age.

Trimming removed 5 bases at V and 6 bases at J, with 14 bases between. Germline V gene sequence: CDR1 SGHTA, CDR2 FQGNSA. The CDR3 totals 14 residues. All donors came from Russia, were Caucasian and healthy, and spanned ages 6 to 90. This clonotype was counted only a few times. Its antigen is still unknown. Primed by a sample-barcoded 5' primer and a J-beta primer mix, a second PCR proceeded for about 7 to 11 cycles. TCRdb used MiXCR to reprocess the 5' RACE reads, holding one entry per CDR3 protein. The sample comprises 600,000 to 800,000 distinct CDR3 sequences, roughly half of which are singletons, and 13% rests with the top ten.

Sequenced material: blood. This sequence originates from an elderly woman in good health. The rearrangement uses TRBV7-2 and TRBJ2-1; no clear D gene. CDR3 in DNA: TGTGCCAGCAGCGAGGCGACACCGTTCAATGAGCAGTTCTTC. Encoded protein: CASSEATPFNEQFF.